This T cell receptor beta chain was profiled in a study of blood T cells in healthy people across ages. Sample-barcoded 5' priming and a J-beta primer mix drove a second PCR of roughly 6 to 12 cycles. In TCRdb, the 5' RACE reads were re-called with MiXCR into one record per CDR3 protein. This sample has some 1.5 million distinct CDR3 sequences; approximately 28% occur once, and the top ten carry over 7%. The CDR3 has 14 residues. Trimming cost V 0 bases and J 8 bases, with 14 bases left between them. Germline V CDR1 and CDR2: SGDLS, YYNGEE. This TCR was sampled from a woman aged 25-40 years in good health. Sequencing used blood. The chain couples TRBV9 to TRBJ1-2; D uncertain. The CDR3 is CASSVGAGTVGYTF. CDR3 DNA sequence: TGTGCCAGCAGCGTAGGCGCCGGAACGGTCGGCTACACCTTC. The full variable domain, completed using reference TRBV9 and TRBJ1-2, is DSGVTQTPKHLITATGQRVTLRCSPRSGDLSVYWYQQSLDQGLQFLIQYYNGEERAKGNILERFSAQQFPDLHSELNLSSLELGDSALYFCASSVGAGTVGYTFGSGTRLTVV.